Shown below are 4 T cell receptor beta chains from a single sample sequenced in a study of T cell responses to AZD1222 COVID-19 vaccine. TCRdb's copy holds only in-frame clones and misses some; the assay was immunoSEQ multiplex PCR. The sample has some 150,000 clones, roughly 80% seen once; the top ten hold 3.5% to 5%. The sequencing used peripheral blood, collected on day 0 of MenACWY control vaccination. Receptors were obtained from an adult in good health.

In DNA form, the CDR3 reads TGTGCCAGCAGTGGGGACAGTCCTAATTCACCCCTCCACTTT. Amino acids: CASSGDSPNSPLHF. The chain is built from TRBV2 and TRBJ1-6, with 7 nucleotides matching TRBD1. This CDR3 comprises 14 residues. Losses at the gene ends were 4 bases for V and 6 bases for J; bases not matched to a gene: 3. The germline V gene has CDR1 SNHLY and CDR2 FYNNEI.

The rearrangement links TRBV7-3 to TRBJ2-5, with 15 bases aligning to TRBD2. The CDR3 runs 19 residues. CDR1 and CDR2 (germline): SGHTA, FQGTGA. After removal of 3 bases from V and 4 bases from J, the junction contained 12 bases not matched to a gene. The CDR3 is CASSFSGLAGGTHRETQYF. CDR3 coding DNA: TGTGCCAGCAGCTTTTCCGGACTAGCGGGGGGGACTCATCGAGAGACCCAGTACTTC.

Regarding this clone: Other DNA sequences in this specimen translate into the identical CDR3. The chain recombines TRBV5-1 with TRBJ2-1; D unresolved. In germline, CDR1 is SGHRS, CDR2 YFSETQ. The ends were cut back, 2 bases at V and 1 base at J, with 7 bases in the middle. There are 14 residues in the CDR3. The CDR3, as DNA: TGCGCCAGCAGCTTAGGGTCATCCTACAATGAGCAGTTCTTC. It yields the protein CASSLGSSYNEQFF.

The chain has TRBV12-5 and TRBJ2-3, with TRBD1 as a possible D gene (6 bases). V lost 3 bases, J lost 0 bases, and 19 bases lay in between. Germline V lookup: CDR1 LGHNT, CDR2 FRNRAP. This CDR3 spans 18 amino acids. As DNA, the CDR3 is TGTGCTAGTGGTTTCGGACAGATCCTTACTTCTAGCACAGATACGCAGTATTTT. Protein product: CASGFGQILTSSTDTQYF. The full variable domain, its missing parts supplied by reference TRBV12-5 and TRBJ2-3, is DARVTQTPRHKVTEMGQEVTMRCQPILGHNTVFWYRQTMMQGLELLAYFRNRAPLDDSGMPKDRFSAEMPDATLATLKIQPSEPRDSAVYFCASGFGQILTSSTDTQYFGPGTRLTVL.